This T cell receptor (beta chain) was recovered during a study of blood T cell repertoires in COVID-19 (dated by TCRdb to about 2020). About the investigation overall: Samples covering the acute and convalescent phases of COVID-19 were provided by collaborators in the United States, Italy and Spain. The material from the prospective study consisted of cDNA or gDNA derived from T cells, B-cell-depleted T cells, or PBMCs. The dataset comprised deeply sampled blood TCRbeta repertoires from subjects exposed to, actively infected with, or recovered from COVID-19. The repertoires were released in a freely available public database meant as a resource for research on the immune response to SARS-CoV-2. Samples were obtained from the ongoing ImmuneRACE study (first 160 participants) and from some 1,300 subjects provided by 6 global collaborators. A de-identified subject ID, COVID-19 status, age in years and sex were almost always included in the sample metadata. Where HLA class I and class II types were available, the types were taken from metadata supplied by the sample provider, not from assay-based typing.

Collaborating institutions collected whole blood in K2EDTA tubes following their own protocols. For TCRbeta analysis, collaborators shipped samples as frozen whole blood, isolated PBMCs, or DNA extracted from either of those sample types. Points the paper makes about the study in general: Clinical and demographic metadata were provided uncurated, with the amount varying by source and participant.

Clipping removes 1 base from V and 3 bases from J, with 6 as the unmatched junction base count. Reading from cysteine to phenylalanine, the CDR3 counts 15 amino acids. The sequence is cut down to CDR3 DNA, 45 bases in frame from base 1. Based on the germline V gene, the CDR1 and CDR2 sequences are MGHRA and YSYEKL. With regard to this clone: Its antigen target is currently unknown. It has no much larger one-base neighbor in the sample; base qualities were not kept.

TCRbeta CDR3 regions were amplified from genomic DNA by means of the immunoSEQ Assay, a bias-controlled multiplex PCR. As for the authors' bioinformatics: Within the assay, amplification of reference gene primers was used to estimate how many nucleated cells each sample contained. To quantify the absolute abundance of each unique TCRbeta CDR3 rearrangement, sequence reads were collapsed and filtered. For each sample, productive Simpson clonality was calculated as the square root of Simpson's diversity index over productive rearrangements. Entries here come from immuneACCESS through TCRdb and include only in-frame sequences with V and J called. Some clones fail to appear in such tables; in the studies checked, an unresolved V gene covers under half of the shortfall, and the cause of the remainder is unknown. V and J calls and clone size are copied from that table; D and trimming were computed from the DNA. The sample table contains 55,000 to 80,000 clones; only one count was recorded for about 86% of them. The ten largest clones capture 5.3% of the sample.

The receptor comes from a man aged 45-65 years with active COVID-19. The sequenced sample was peripheral blood. In this chain, TRBV4-1 is recombined with TRBJ2-7; TRBD1 aligns with 7 central bases. CDR3 region: CASSQVRDRDYEQYF. The base sequence is TGCGCCAGCAGCCAAGTCCGGGACAGAGACTACGAGCAGTACTTC.